The clone carrying this T cell receptor beta chain was observed a few times. Its antigen is still unknown. The data are from a study of T cell repertoires in aging, cancer and after chemotherapy. Background on the study: Roughly 10 million TCR reads made up the full dataset. Whole-study findings and limits: Age-matched healthy donors had significantly more diverse, less clonal blood TCR repertoires than untreated cancer patients. Median generation probability rose over the chemotherapy interval in each cancer cohort, suggesting rebound thymic output.

TCR beta rearrangements were amplified from peripheral blood genomic DNA. A mixed TRB-A/B primer pool amplified rearranged TRB by multiplex touch-down PCR. TCRdb passed the multiplex PCR reads through MiXCR, listing each CDR3 protein once. The profile covers under 2,500 distinct CDR3 sequences, with 24% appearing a single time and around 10% taken by the ten largest. Germline V gene sequence: CDR1 MDHEN, CDR2 SYDVKM. After removal of 5 bases from V and 4 bases from J, the junction contained 8 bases not matched to a gene. The CDR3 extends over 14 amino acids. V usage is TRBV28 and J usage is TRBJ2-7; 7 bases fit TRBD1. The TCR originated in a human donor with a solid tumor. The source material was blood. The CDR3 region has the DNA TGTGCCAGCAGTCCCAGACAGGGTGGGTACGAGCAGTACTTC. As protein: CASSPRQGGYEQYF.